The 30 T cell receptor beta chains reported below all come from one sample, sequenced in a study of T cell responses to AZD1222 COVID-19 vaccine (dated by TCRdb to the early 2020s). Libraries were made using the immunoSEQ multiplex PCR assay. The clones in this table, taken by TCRdb from immuneACCESS, are in-frame only. Not every clone is retained; where verified, under half of the shortfall comes from an unresolved V gene, and the cause of the rest is unknown. The sample table shows over 200,000 clones, and less than 95% are seen once. The ten most abundant clones make up around 1.7% of the sample. Taken with the paper, the label for time point translates to: about 28 days (+/-7) after the second vaccine dose. The sample's treatment or condition, from its label and the paper: meningococcal conjugate vaccine given as trial control. The source material was peripheral blood, sampled 28 days after the second dose of the MenACWY control vaccine. The receptors here all came from an adult who received the MenACWY meningococcal vaccine as a control.

This clone was found once. This chain uses TRBV10-2 with TRBJ1-5; D not resolved. Germline V lookup: CDR1 WSHSY, CDR2 SAAADI. The CDR3 covers 17 residues. V gave up 3 bases and J gave up 7 bases, with 22 bases separating them. The CDR3, as DNA: TGCGCCAGCAGTGACCAATTATCTGGCGGGATGGCCCAGCCCCAGCATTTT. It translates to CASSDQLSGGMAQPQHF.

The rearrangement links TRBV7-2 to TRBJ1-3; possibly TRBD1 for D (6 bases). Trimming removed 0 bases from V and 5 bases from J, with 26 bases in between. The CDR3 covers 20 residues. Germline CDR1 reads SGHTA; CDR2 reads FQGNSA. The CDR3 region is CASSLAEGGAGGLFRNTIYF. The CDR3 coding sequence is TGTGCCAGCAGCTTAGCCGAGGGGGGCGCCGGCGGCCTCTTTCGAAACACCATATATTTT. The full variable domain, in which reference TRBV7-2 and TRBJ1-3 provide the parts outside the CDR3, is GAGVSQSPSNKVTEKGKDVELRCDPISGHTALYWYRQSLGQGLEFLIYFQGNSAPDKSGLPSDRFSAERTGGSVSTLTIQRTQQEDSAVYLCASSLAEGGAGGLFRNTIYFGEGSWLTVV.

The chain links TRBV27 to TRBJ2-7; D unclear. Between the trimmed V and J ends, which lost 2 bases and 0 bases, there was a span of 5 bases. Germline V gives CDR1 MNHEY, CDR2 SMNVEV (reference sequence). This CDR3 region has 13 residues. This CDR3 reads CASSLGYSYEQYF. The CDR3 bases are TGTGCCAGCAGTTTAGGCTACTCCTACGAGCAGTACTTC.

The gene calls are TRBV29-1 and TRBJ1-1; no definite D call. The CDR3 has 13 amino acids. V lost 7 bases, J lost 0 bases, and 12 bases lay in between. The germline V gene encodes CDR1 SQVTM and CDR2 ANQGSEA. The CDR3 protein is CSAHITLNTEAFF. The CDR3 DNA reads TGCAGCGCACACATAACATTGAACACTGAAGCTTTCTTT. The complete variable domain, with remaining parts taken from reference TRBV29-1 and TRBJ1-1, reads SAVISQKPSRDICQRGTSLTIQCQVDSQVTMMFWYRQQPGQSLTLIATANQGSEATYESGFVIDKFPISRPNLTFSTLTVSNMSPEDSSIYLCSAHITLNTEAFFGQGTRLTVV.

This rearrangement joins TRBV11-2 to TRBJ1-2; D uncertain. The V gene's germline CDR1 is SGHAT and CDR2 FQNNGV. The CDR3 spans 14 residues. Trimming shortened V by 5 bases and J by 4 bases, and 14 bases separated the two germline ends. The CDR3 reads CASSIGAAVYGYTF. The CDR3 DNA is TGTGCCAGCAGCATTGGCGCGGCGGTCTATGGCTACACCTTC. Using reference TRBV11-2 and TRBJ1-2 for the parts outside the CDR3, the full variable domain is EAGVAQSPRYKIIEKRQSVAFWCNPISGHATLYWYQQILGQGPKLLIQFQNNGVVDDSQLPKDRFSAERLKGVDSTLKIQPAKLEDSAVYLCASSIGAAVYGYTFGSGTRLTVV.

The chain recombines TRBV19 with TRBJ2-5, with 7 nucleotides matching TRBD1. This CDR3 spans 13 amino acids. The V segment lost 9 bases and the J segment 5 bases; nucleotides outside the gene matches: 9. In germline, CDR1 is LNHDA, CDR2 SQIVND (reference sequence). For the CDR3, the DNA is TGTGCCAGCACAGGGGTTCCGGCCGAGACCCAGTACTTC. Amino acids: CASTGVPAETQYF.

The chain has TRBV7-6 and TRBJ2-2; 8 bases map to TRBD2. V shed 2 bases, J shed 1 base, and the junction held 6 bases outside the gene matches. This CDR3 spans 17 amino acids. The germline V gene encodes CDR1 SGHVS and CDR2 FNYEAQ. CDR3 amino acids: CASSLSRGTRNTGELFF. The CDR3 bases are TGTGCCAGCAGCTTATCACGAGGGACTAGGAACACCGGGGAGCTGTTTTTT.

This chain links TRBV18 with TRBJ1-2, with 9 bases fitting TRBD1. J was trimmed by 6 bases and V by 6 bases; bases with no gene match: 8. CDR3 size: 14 residues. Germline loops: CDR1 KGHSH, CDR2 LQKENI. The CDR3 sequence: CASSTMGQGDGYTF. The CDR3 bases are TGTGCCAGCTCCACCATGGGACAGGGCGATGGCTACACCTTC.

The rearrangement joins TRBV7-2 to TRBJ2-7, with 8 bases matching TRBD1. The CDR3 totals 13 residues. CDR1 and CDR2 (germline): SGHTA, FQGNSA. V lost 5 bases, J lost 3 bases, and 3 bases stayed unmatched. The CDR3 region has the DNA TGTGCCAGCAGCCCCGACAGGGGCTACGAGCAGTACTTC. Protein: CASSPDRGYEQYF.

The rearrangement links TRBV3-1 (or the pseudogene TRBV3-2) to TRBJ2-7; TRBD1 aligns across 11 bases. CDR3 length equals 15 residues. Germline-derived CDR1 and CDR2 are LGHDT and YNNKEL (reference sequence). J lost 7 bases, V lost 6 bases, and 11 bases had no gene match. The CDR3 DNA is TGTGCCAGCAGTCACCTTGGACAGGGGGCGCAGGAGCAGTACTTC. This gives the protein CASSHLGQGAQEQYF.

The chain combines TRBV2 with TRBJ1-1; D gene uncertain. Per the germline V gene, CDR1 is SNHLY and CDR2 is FYNNEI. The CDR3 is 15 residues long. V lost 7 bases and J 3 bases, leaving 18 bases between the germline ends. As DNA, the CDR3 is TGTGCCAGCATCGACCTCGGGGAGACGGACACTGAAGCTTTCTTT. Amino acids: CASIDLGETDTEAFF.

This rearrangement joins TRBV2 to TRBJ2-2; 12 nucleotides line up with TRBD2. The CDR3 totals 14 residues. The germline gives CDR1 SNHLY, CDR2 FYNNEI. V shed 10 bases and J 4 bases; nucleotides not matched to a gene: 4. Written as DNA, the CDR3 is TGTGCCACCAAGACTAGCGGGAGCACCGGGGAGCTGTTTTTT. Its protein product is CATKTSGSTGELFF. Combining the CDR3 with reference TRBV2 and TRBJ2-2 gives the whole variable domain EPEVTQTPSHQVTQMGQEVILRCVPISNHLYFYWYRQILGQKVEFLVSFYNNEISEKSEIFDDQFSVERPDGSNFTLKIRSTKLEDSAMYFCATKTSGSTGELFFGEGSRLTVL.

This clone is a singleton in its sample. The V call is TRBV28, the J call TRBJ2-1, with D possibly TRBD2 on 5 matching bases. Germline CDR1 MDHEN, CDR2 SYDVKM. Trimming stripped 6 bases from V and 2 bases from J, with 23 bases between. CDR3 size: 18 residues. CDR3 bases: TGTGCCAGCAGACCTACCTTGCGGGCCCTTCCCCCCTACAATGAGCAGTTCTTC. This translates into CASRPTLRALPPYNEQFF. Combining the CDR3 with reference TRBV28 and TRBJ2-1 gives the whole variable domain DVKVTQSSRYLVKRTGEKVFLECVQDMDHENMFWYRQDPGLGLRLIYFSYDVKMKEKGDIPEGYSVSREKKERFSLILESASTNQTSMYLCASRPTLRALPPYNEQFFGPGTRLTVL.

This chain joins TRBV5-4 and TRBJ2-3, with 9 bases that match TRBD1. Germline loops: CDR1 SGHNT, CDR2 YYREEE (reference sequence). V shed 4 bases and J 0 bases; nucleotides not matched to a gene: 3. The CDR3 covers 15 residues. The CDR3 here is CASSATGGSTDTQYF. DNA for the CDR3: TGTGCCAGCAGCGCGACAGGGGGGAGCACAGATACGCAGTATTTT.

The chain links TRBV28 to TRBJ1-1; no reliable D call. V lost 4 bases to trimming and J lost 2 bases, with 5 bases between them. The germline gives CDR1 MDHEN, CDR2 SYDVKM. There are 12 residues in the CDR3. In DNA form, the CDR3 reads TGTGCCAGCAGTTCACCTAACACTGAAGCTTTCTTT. Encoded protein: CASSSPNTEAFF.

This clone appeared once. The V gene is TRBV19, the J gene TRBJ2-2; D assignment may be TRBD1 or TRBD2 (5 bases each). V lost 5 bases and J lost 6, with 13 bases in between. The CDR3 covers 14 residues. The germline V gene has CDR1 LNHDA and CDR2 SQIVND (reference sequence). This CDR3 reads CASSPKPGPGELFF. DNA for the CDR3: TGTGCCAGTAGTCCCAAACCGGGGCCCGGGGAGCTGTTTTTT.

V usage is TRBV6-2 or TRBV6-3 and J usage is TRBJ1-6, with 9 positions matching TRBD1. Unmatched junction bases numbered 12, after V lost 0 bases and J lost 9 bases. CDR3 length equals 18 residues. In germline, CDR1 is MNHEY, CDR2 SVGEGT. The CDR3 protein is CASSYSARTGARGSPLHF. As DNA, the CDR3 is TGTGCCAGCAGTTACTCGGCAAGGACAGGGGCTAGGGGTTCACCCCTCCACTTT.

There are a few counts of this clone. The chain carries TRBV5-6 and TRBJ1-1; no clear D gene. Germline V gene lookup returns CDR1 SGHDT and CDR2 YYEEEE. V dropped 2 bases and J dropped 1 base, with 6 bases sitting between them. This CDR3 spans 13 amino acids. The CDR3 sequence: CASSLTENTEAFF. The CDR3 DNA reads TGTGCCAGCAGCTTAACCGAGAACACTGAAGCTTTCTTT.

This clone occurred once. This chain uses TRBV5-1 with TRBJ2-3, with 11 positions matching TRBD2. Per the germline V gene, CDR1 is SGHRS and CDR2 is YFSETQ. The CDR3 is 14 residues long. The V and J ends lost 3 bases and 5 bases, in that order; junction bases with no gene match: 2. CDR3 DNA: TGCGCCAGCAGCTGGGGGACTAGCGGAGATACGCAGTATTTT. Amino acid sequence: CASSWGTSGDTQYF.

The sample holds one count of this clone. The chain links TRBV4-3 to TRBJ1-1; D is possibly TRBD1 (6 bases). Germline CDR1 is LGHNA and CDR2 is YSLEER. The CDR3 totals 15 residues. V was clipped by 1 base and J by 4 bases, with 13 bases between them. The CDR3 nucleotides are TGCGCCAGCAGCCAAGTCAGGGACACCTGCACTGAAGCTTTCTTT. This codes for CASSQVRDTCTEAFF.

The chain has TRBV28 and TRBJ2-7; 7 bases align to TRBD1. V shed 6 bases and J 5 bases; nucleotides not matched to a gene: 13. This CDR3 is built from 15 residues. Germline loops: CDR1 MDHEN, CDR2 SYDVKM. CDR3 nucleotide sequence: TGTGCCAGCAGAACTACGAGACAGGGCCCGGACGAGCAGTACTTC. It codes for CASRTTRQGPDEQYF.

The chain employs TRBV28 and TRBJ2-3, with D perhaps matching TRBD2 (5 bases). Germline loops: CDR1 MDHEN, CDR2 SYDVKM. V was shortened by 2 bases and J by 0 bases, with 9 bases between the two germline ends. This CDR3 region has 15 residues. The CDR3: CASSLDSASTDTQYF. The CDR3 DNA sequence: TGTGCCAGCAGTTTAGATAGCGCGAGCACAGATACGCAGTATTTT.

This clone was recorded once. The genes are TRBV2 and TRBJ2-5, with TRBD2 matching over 13 bases. Germline CDR1 is SNHLY and CDR2 is FYNNEI. CDR3 length: 16 residues. V dropped 3 bases and J dropped 5; count of bases not matched to a gene: 6. The CDR3 loop reads CASSEPGLAGEETQYF. CDR3 DNA: TGTGCCAGCAGTGAGCCAGGACTAGCGGGAGAGGAGACCCAGTACTTC.

The V and J genes are TRBV7-8 and TRBJ1-6, with 9 bases identical to TRBD1. This CDR3 is 18 amino acids long. Germline-derived CDR1 and CDR2 are SGHVS and FQNEAQ. V was pared by 5 bases and J by 9 bases, with 17 bases of the junction left unmatched. The CDR3 coding sequence is TGTGCCAGCAGCCCGATGGGCGGGACAGGGCGTAATAGTTCACCCCTCCACTTT. Translation gives CASSPMGGTGRNSSPLHF.

V usage is TRBV7-2 and J usage is TRBJ2-4; D unresolved. Germline V lookup: CDR1 SGHTA, CDR2 FQGNSA. The V and J ends lost 7 bases and 5 bases respectively, with 18 bases between them. The CDR3 consists of 15 residues. The CDR3 bases are TGTGCCAGCATCGATCTGAGCCGACCTCAAAACATTCAGTACTTC. The encoded protein is CASIDLSRPQNIQYF.

The rearrangement uses TRBV7-3 and TRBJ1-2; D uncertain. Trimming stripped 1 base from V and 2 bases from J, with 5 bases between. The CDR3 extends over 13 amino acids. In germline, CDR1 is SGHTA, CDR2 FQGTGA. CDR3 sequence reads: CASSLKGNYGYTF. DNA for the CDR3: TGTGCCAGCAGCTTAAAAGGAAACTATGGCTACACCTTC. The full variable domain, completed using reference TRBV7-3 and TRBJ1-2, is GAGVSQTPSNKVTEKGKYVELRCDPISGHTALYWYRQSLGQGPEFLIYFQGTGAADDSGLPNDRFFAVRPEGSVSTLKIQRTERGDSAVYLCASSLKGNYGYTFGSGTRLTVV.

This clone was counted a single time. The rearrangement links TRBV27 to TRBJ1-5; no firm D call. Germline CDR1 reads MNHEY; CDR2 reads SMNVEV (reference sequence). V gave up 5 bases and J gave up 11 bases, with 13 bases separating them. CDR3 length: 12 residues. CDR3 loop: CASSLPLAAQHF. The CDR3 nucleotides read TGTGCCAGCAGTCTACCCCTAGCGGCCCAGCATTTT.

This chain connects TRBV28 to TRBJ1-4, with D possibly matching TRBD1 (5 bases). The CDR3 contains 15 residues. CDR1 and CDR2 from the germline V gene are MDHEN and SYDVKM. V lost 4 bases, J lost 8 bases, and 17 bases lay in between. The CDR3 nucleotides are TGTGCCAGCAGTTCCCCCCCAGGGCTTCCGGAAAAACTGTTTTTT. Translated, it gives CASSSPPGLPEKLFF. Full variable domain (outside the CDR3, taken from reference TRBV28 and TRBJ1-4): DVKVTQSSRYLVKRTGEKVFLECVQDMDHENMFWYRQDPGLGLRLIYFSYDVKMKEKGDIPEGYSVSREKKERFSLILESASTNQTSMYLCASSSPPGLPEKLFFGSGTQLSVL.

The chain recombines TRBV6-1 with TRBJ1-6, with D uncertain. V was trimmed by 1 base and J by 8 bases, leaving 12 bases between them. This CDR3 contains 15 residues. Germline V gene sequence: CDR1 MNHNS, CDR2 SASEGT. CDR3 in amino acids: CASSEGPSVHSPLHF. The CDR3 bases are TGTGCCAGCAGTGAAGGACCCTCGGTCCATTCACCCCTCCACTTT.

The chain has TRBV11-2 and TRBJ1-3, with no clear D. With 5 bases removed from V and 2 bases from J, the gap between germline ends came to 10 bases. The CDR3 contains 14 residues. Germline CDR1 reads SGHAT; CDR2 reads FQNNGV. The CDR3 region has the DNA TGTGCCAGCAGCCTGCTCTCACCTGGAAACACCATATATTTT. This translates into CASSLLSPGNTIYF.